This TCR beta chain was profiled in a study of control samples from healthy donors and cancer patients. Method: immunoSEQ multiplex PCR; TCRdb's copy keeps in-frame clones and lacks some. This table has 100,000 to 150,000 clones, about 92% appearing once. The source is a man aged 50 to 59 with head and neck cancer. Sequenced material: PBMCs.

The CDR3 reads CASSPMDATGHGYTF. The CDR3 DNA reads TGTGCCAGCTCCCCGATGGACGCCACAGGACATGGCTACACCTTC. V usage is TRBV18 and J usage is TRBJ1-2; weak D call: TRBD1 (5 bases). V was clipped by 6 bases and J by 6 bases, with 20 bases between them. Per the germline V gene, CDR1 is KGHSH and CDR2 is LQKENI. This CDR3 region has 15 residues.